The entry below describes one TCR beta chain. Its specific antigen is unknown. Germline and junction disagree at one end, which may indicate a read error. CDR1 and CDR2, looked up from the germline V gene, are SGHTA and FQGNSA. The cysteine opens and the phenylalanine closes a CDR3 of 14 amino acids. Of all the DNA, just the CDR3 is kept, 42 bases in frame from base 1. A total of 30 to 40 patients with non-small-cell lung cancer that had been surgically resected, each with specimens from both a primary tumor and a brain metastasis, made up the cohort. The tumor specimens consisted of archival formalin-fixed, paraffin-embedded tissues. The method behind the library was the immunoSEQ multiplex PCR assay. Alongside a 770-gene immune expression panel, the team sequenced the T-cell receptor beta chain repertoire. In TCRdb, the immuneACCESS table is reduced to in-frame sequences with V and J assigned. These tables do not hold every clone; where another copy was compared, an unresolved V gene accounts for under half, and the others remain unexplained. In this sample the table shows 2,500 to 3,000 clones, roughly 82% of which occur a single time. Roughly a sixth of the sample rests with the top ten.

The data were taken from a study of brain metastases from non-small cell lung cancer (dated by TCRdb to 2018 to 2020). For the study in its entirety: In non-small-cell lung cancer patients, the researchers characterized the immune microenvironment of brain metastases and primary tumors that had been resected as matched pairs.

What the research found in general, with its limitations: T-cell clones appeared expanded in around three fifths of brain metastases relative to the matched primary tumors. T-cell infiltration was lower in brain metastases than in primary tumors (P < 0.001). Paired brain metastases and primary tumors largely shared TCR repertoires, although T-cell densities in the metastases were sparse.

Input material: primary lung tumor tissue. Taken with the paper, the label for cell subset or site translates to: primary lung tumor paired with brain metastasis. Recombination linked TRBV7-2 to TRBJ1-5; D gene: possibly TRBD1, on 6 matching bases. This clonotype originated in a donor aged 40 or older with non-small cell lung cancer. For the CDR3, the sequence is CANSLGGFNQPQHF. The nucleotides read TGTGCCAACAGCTTAGGGGGGTTCAATCAGCCCCAGCATTTT. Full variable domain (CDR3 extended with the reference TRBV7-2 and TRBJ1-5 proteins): GAGVSQSPSNKVTEKGKDVELRCDPISGHTALYWYRQSLGQGLEFLIYFQGNSAPDKSGLPSDRFSAERTGGSVSTLTIQRTQQEDSAVYLCANSLGGFNQPQHFGDGTRLSIL.